This T cell receptor beta chain was recorded in a study of T-cell memory formation after mild COVID-19. Overall study: There were largely donor-specific TCR clusters. Overall study results and limits: Contracting clones, day 15 to 85, had balanced CD4/CD8, and later expanders favored CD4+. There was no confirmation that second-wave clones peaking on day 37 were SARS-CoV-2 specific.

After removal of 8 bases from V and 5 bases from J, the junction contained 5 bases not matched to a gene. The CDR3 covers 13 residues. This clonotype has at least ten counts. What it binds is unknown. Sample barcodes and UMIs were carried by the TCR alpha and TCR beta cDNA libraries that 5'RACE generated with constant-segment primers. TCRdb used MiXCR to reprocess the 5' RACE reads, holding one entry per CDR3 protein. The sample contains 400,000 to 500,000 distinct CDR3 sequences, 20% to 30% of which appear only once. The receptor comes from an adult woman who had mild COVID-19 (a few samples of this study predate the infection). Cell type and time point are not known. The genes are TRBV12-3 or TRBV12-4 and TRBJ1-5, with 8 bases lining up with TRBD1. The sample was PBMCs or a T cell subset sorted from them (not recorded which). As DNA, the CDR3 is TGTGCCAGCGGACAGGGTCTGGATCAGCCCCAGCATTTT. Its protein is CASGQGLDQPQHF.